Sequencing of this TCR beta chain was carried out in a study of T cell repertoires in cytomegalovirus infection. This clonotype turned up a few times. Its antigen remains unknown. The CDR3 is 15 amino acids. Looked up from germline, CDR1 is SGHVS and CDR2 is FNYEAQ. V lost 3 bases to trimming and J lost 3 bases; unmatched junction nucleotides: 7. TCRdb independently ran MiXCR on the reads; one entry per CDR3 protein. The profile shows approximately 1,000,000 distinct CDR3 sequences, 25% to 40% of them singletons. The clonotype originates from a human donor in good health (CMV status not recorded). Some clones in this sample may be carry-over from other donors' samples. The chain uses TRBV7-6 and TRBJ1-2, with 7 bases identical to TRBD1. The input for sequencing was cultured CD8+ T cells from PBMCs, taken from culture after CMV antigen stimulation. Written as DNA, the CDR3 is TGTGCCAGCAGCTTGGGGACAGTCCCTCACTATGGCTACACCTTC. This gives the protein CASSLGTVPHYGYTF.